Shown below are 3 T cell receptor beta chains from a single sample sequenced in a study of blood T cell repertoires in COVID-19. TCRdb keeps only in-frame clones here, not all; method: immunoSEQ multiplex PCR. Among 250,000 or so clones listed, about 90% were seen once. Sequencing used peripheral blood. These receptors all come from a woman aged 40 to 55 who had recovered from COVID-19.

The chain couples TRBV7-2 to TRBJ1-3; a weak D match, TRBD1 (6 bases). V was pared by 4 bases and J by 4 bases, with 14 bases between. The CDR3 is 15 residues long. Germline V gene sequence: CDR1 SGHTA, CDR2 FQGNSA. CDR3 loop: CASSSRAGAGNTIYF. The CDR3 DNA reads TGTGCCAGCAGCTCGAGGGCGGGGGCCGGAAACACCATATATTTT.

The genes are TRBV2 and TRBJ1-3; D is unresolved. Germline V gene data show CDR1 as SNHLY and CDR2 as FYNNEI. This CDR3 spans 13 amino acids. V was clipped by 9 bases and J by 2 bases, with 11 bases between them. For the CDR3, the DNA is TGTGCCAGAAGGTGGAGTCCTGGAAACACCATATATTTT. This codes for CARRWSPGNTIYF. The variable domain in full, completed from reference TRBV2 and TRBJ1-3, reads EPEVTQTPSHQVTQMGQEVILRCVPISNHLYFYWYRQILGQKVEFLVSFYNNEISEKSEIFDDQFSVERPDGSNFTLKIRSTKLEDSAMYFCARRWSPGNTIYFGEGSWLTVV.

The chain combines TRBV4-1 with TRBJ2-1; 10 bases map to TRBD1. Unmatched junction bases numbered 5, after V lost 5 bases and J lost 7 bases. Looked up from germline, CDR1 is MGHRA and CDR2 is YSYEKL. The CDR3 runs 14 residues. The CDR3 region is CASSWDRGRNEQFF. For the CDR3, the DNA is TGCGCCAGCAGCTGGGACAGGGGTAGGAATGAGCAGTTCTTC.